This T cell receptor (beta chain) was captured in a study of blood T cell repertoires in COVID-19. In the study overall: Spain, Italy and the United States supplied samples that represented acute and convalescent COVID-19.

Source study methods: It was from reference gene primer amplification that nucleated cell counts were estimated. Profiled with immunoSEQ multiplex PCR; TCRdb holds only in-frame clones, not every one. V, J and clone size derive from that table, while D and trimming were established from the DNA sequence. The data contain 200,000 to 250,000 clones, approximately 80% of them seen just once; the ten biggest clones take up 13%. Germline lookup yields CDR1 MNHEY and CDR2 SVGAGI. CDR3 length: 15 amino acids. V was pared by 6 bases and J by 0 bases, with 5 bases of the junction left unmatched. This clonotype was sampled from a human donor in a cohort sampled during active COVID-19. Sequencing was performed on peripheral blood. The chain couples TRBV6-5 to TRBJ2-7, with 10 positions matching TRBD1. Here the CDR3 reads CASRAGTGDSYEQYF. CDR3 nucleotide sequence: TGTGCCAGCAGGGCCGGGACAGGGGACTCCTACGAGCAGTACTTC.